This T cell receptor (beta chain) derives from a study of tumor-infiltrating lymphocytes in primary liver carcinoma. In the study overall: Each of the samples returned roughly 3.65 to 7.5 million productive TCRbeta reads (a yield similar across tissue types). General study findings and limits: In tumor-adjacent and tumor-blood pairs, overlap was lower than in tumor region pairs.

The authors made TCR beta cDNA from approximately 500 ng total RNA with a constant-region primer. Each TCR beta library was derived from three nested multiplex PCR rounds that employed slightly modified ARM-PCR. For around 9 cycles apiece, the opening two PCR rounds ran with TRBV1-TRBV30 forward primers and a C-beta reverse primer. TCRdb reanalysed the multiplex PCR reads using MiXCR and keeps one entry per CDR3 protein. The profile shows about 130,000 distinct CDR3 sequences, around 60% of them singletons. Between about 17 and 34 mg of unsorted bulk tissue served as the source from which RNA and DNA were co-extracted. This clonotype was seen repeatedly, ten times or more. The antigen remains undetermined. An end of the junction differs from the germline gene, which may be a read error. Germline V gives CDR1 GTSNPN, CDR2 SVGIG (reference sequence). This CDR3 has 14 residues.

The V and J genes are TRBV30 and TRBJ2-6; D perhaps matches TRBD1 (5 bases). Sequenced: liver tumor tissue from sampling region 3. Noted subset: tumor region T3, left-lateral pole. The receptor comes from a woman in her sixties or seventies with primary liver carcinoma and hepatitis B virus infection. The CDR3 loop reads CAWNQGSEANVLTF. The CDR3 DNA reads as TGTGCCTGGAATCAGGGATCTGAGGCCAACGTCCTGACTTTC.